This record looks at one T cell receptor beta chain sequence and its context. The target of this receptor is not known. Base qualities are missing; no much larger clone stands one base away. Genomic DNA was isolated from the sorted cells so that the TCRbeta CDR3 region could be sequenced. The immunoSEQ Assay was used for sequencing of TCRbeta CDR3 regions. Imported from immuneACCESS, the table was reduced by TCRdb to in-frame sequences with V and J called. These copies leave out some clones; in studies compared against another copy, an unresolved V gene accounts for under half, and the cause of the remainder is not known. The sample profile shows approximately 60,000 clones; more than 90% of them were found once. Approximately 0.62% of the sample is held by the ten biggest clonotypes. Patients with a history of autoimmune disease or receiving systemic immunosuppression were excluded from the trial. Peripheral blood for TCR sequencing was collected from all dose cohorts at baseline, on cycle 4 day 1, and on cycle 7 day 1. Samples were obtained from an open-label, multicenter, first-in-human phase I dose-escalation trial of ivuxolimab. Adults with locally advanced or metastatic melanoma, renal cell, hepatocellular, or head and neck squamous cell carcinoma were enrolled in the trial. CD4+ and CD8+ T cells were sorted separately from peripheral blood before TCR sequencing.

This record comes from a study of OX40 agonist ivuxolimab in advanced cancers. Describing the broader study: Ivuxolimab was an agonistic, fully human IgG2 monoclonal antibody directed against OX40 (CD134), a costimulatory receptor. Intravenous ivuxolimab was administered to patients every 2 weeks at six dose levels: 0.01, 0.1, 0.3, 1.5, 3 and 10 mg/kg. Of the 50 to 55 dose-escalation patients, hepatocellular carcinoma was present in around 19, melanoma in roughly 15, renal cell carcinoma in 9 and head and neck cancer in 9. The dose-escalation cohort was 80% to 90% male with a mean age of around 62 years, ranging from roughly 23 to 85. Prior anti-PD-1, anti-PD-L1 or anti-CTLA-4 therapy was permitted, and checkpoint inhibitors had been received by roughly 42% of dose-escalation patients. Three dose-escalation patients achieved partial responses, one with hepatocellular carcinoma and two with cutaneous melanoma. The point of sequencing TCRbeta in the periphery was to test whether ivuxolimab changed TCR sequence diversity and drove clonal T-cell expansion. The paper reports the monotherapy dose-escalation portion (N of about 54 patients) of the phase I ivuxolimab trial. Results the study describes overall, beyond this receptor: In partial responders in the 0.1-3.0 mg/kg groups, normalized peripheral clonal expansion was found to be among the lowest, especially among CD8+ T cells. After ivuxolimab, expanded clones were on average more numerous among CD8+ T cells than among CD4+ T cells. Antigen specificity was not determined for the clonally expanded peripheral T cells. At doses from 0.1 to 3.0 mg/kg, clonal expansion was seen in both CD4+ and CD8+ blood T cells between baseline and week 6. Low levels of normalized T-cell clonal expansion were also seen in some nonresponding patients.

V is clipped by 0 bases and J by 7 bases, and the sequence between their germline boundaries is 4 bases long. The CDR3 starts with the cysteine, ends with the phenylalanine, and has 11 residues. Just CDR3 DNA is preserved here, 33 bases in frame from base 1. The germline V gene (reference sequence) specifies DFQATT as CDR1 and SNEGSKA as CDR2. The clonotype originates from an adult with an advanced solid tumor such as melanoma, head and neck, liver or kidney cancer. Sample: CD4+ or CD8+ T cells sorted from blood, taken in a trial of the OX40 agonist ivuxolimab. The rearranged segments are TRBV20-1 and TRBJ2-1, with the D gene too uncertain to name. The base sequence is TGCAGTGCTAGAGATTGGAATGAGCAGTTCTTC. Its protein product is CSARDWNEQFF.